Listed below are T cell receptor beta chains from one sample, sequenced in a study of OX40 agonist ivuxolimab in advanced cancers. The repertoire was sequenced with immunoSEQ multiplex PCR; TCRdb's copy has only in-frame clones and lacks some. The repertoire holds around 40,000 clones, with roughly 86% as singletons. Here the sequenced sample was CD4+ or CD8+ T cells sorted from blood, taken in a trial of the OX40 agonist ivuxolimab. These receptors all stem from an adult with an advanced solid tumor such as melanoma, head and neck, liver or kidney cancer. Both conserved end residues are part of each CDR3. The D gene is left open where the match is weak. Some rows have no size entry. The others give once, few or many, or a class for an expanded clone.

clone_size: .
j_call: TRBJ2-6
v_call: TRBV10-2
d_call: .
cdr3_nt: TGCGCCAGCAGTCAGGGATATGGGGCCAACGTCCTGACTTTC
cdr3_aa: CASSQGYGANVLTF

clone_size: .
j_call: TRBJ1-1
v_call: TRBV6-6
d_call: .
cdr3_nt: TGTGCCAGCCTACTTCCGGAAGGGGAAGCTTTCTTT
cdr3_aa: CASLLPEGEAFF

clone_size: .
j_call: TRBJ1-1
v_call: TRBV13
d_call: .
cdr3_nt: TGTGCCAGCAGGGATTTGGGTATGAACACTGAAGCTTTCTTT
cdr3_aa: CASRDLGMNTEAFF

clone_size: .
j_call: TRBJ2-3
v_call: TRBV19
d_call: TRBD1
cdr3_nt: TGTGCCAGTAGTACCGGACAGGGTCGGACAGATACGCAGTATTTT
cdr3_aa: CASSTGQGRTDTQYF

clone_size: .
j_call: TRBJ1-2
v_call: TRBV28
d_call: TRBD1
cdr3_nt: TGTGCCAGCAGTCCCCCGGGACAGCTTAAATACTATGGCTACACCTTC
cdr3_aa: CASSPPGQLKYYGYTF

clone_size: .
j_call: TRBJ1-5
v_call: TRBV5-6
d_call: .
cdr3_nt: TGTGCCAGCAGCTTGGGGGGCGGGAATGTGGGCCAGCCCCAGCATTTT
cdr3_aa: CASSLGGGNVGQPQHF

clone_size: .
j_call: TRBJ1-1
v_call: TRBV28
d_call: TRBD1
cdr3_nt: TGTGCCAGCCCCGGCCCAGGGGGCCGGAACACTGAAGCTTTCTTT
cdr3_aa: CASPGPGGRNTEAFF

clone_size: .
j_call: TRBJ2-7
v_call: TRBV21-1
d_call: .
cdr3_nt: TGTGCCAGCAGCAACCGGGAGTCCAGGGGTCGACGATACGAGCAGTACTTC
cdr3_aa: CASSNRESRGRRYEQYF

clone_size: .
j_call: TRBJ2-7
v_call: TRBV5-1
d_call: .
cdr3_nt: TGCGTCAGCAGCTTGGATCAGGGGACCTACGAGCAGTACTTC
cdr3_aa: CVSSLDQGTYEQYF

clone_size: few
j_call: TRBJ1-3
v_call: TRBV5-1
d_call: .
cdr3_nt: TGCGCCAGCAGCTTGGACGGAAGCTCTGGAAACACCATATATTTT
cdr3_aa: CASSLDGSSGNTIYF

clone_size: .
j_call: TRBJ1-5
v_call: TRBV7-7
d_call: .
cdr3_nt: TGTGCCAGCAGCCCGGATCTGGGTCAGCCCCAGCATTTT
cdr3_aa: CASSPDLGQPQHF

clone_size: .
j_call: TRBJ2-7
v_call: TRBV5-1
d_call: .
cdr3_nt: TGCGCCAGCAGCTTGGAGGTGGGTTACGAGCAGTACTTC
cdr3_aa: CASSLEVGYEQYF

clone_size: .
j_call: TRBJ1-5
v_call: TRBV6-1
d_call: .
cdr3_nt: TGTGCCAGCAGTCAGGACAGTCTAAATCAGCCCCAGCATTTT
cdr3_aa: CASSQDSLNQPQHF

clone_size: .
j_call: TRBJ1-5
v_call: TRBV6-4
d_call: TRBD1
cdr3_nt: TGTGCCAGCGGGGACAGGGGATGGGATCAGCCCCAGCATTTT
cdr3_aa: CASGDRGWDQPQHF

clone_size: .
j_call: TRBJ1-6
v_call: TRBV7-2
d_call: .
cdr3_nt: TGTGCCAGCAGAGACAGGTTTAGCTCACCCCTCCACTTT
cdr3_aa: CASRDRFSSPLHF

clone_size: .
j_call: TRBJ1-5
v_call: TRBV5-5
d_call: .
cdr3_nt: TGTGCCAGCAGCTTGGCTGACAGTTCGGCCCAGCATTTT
cdr3_aa: CASSLADSSAQHF

clone_size: few
j_call: TRBJ1-1
v_call: TRBV14
d_call: .
cdr3_nt: TGTGCCAGCAGCCAAGATCAGCGGGGACGTGAAGCTTTCTTT
cdr3_aa: CASSQDQRGREAFF

clone_size: .
j_call: TRBJ2-1
v_call: TRBV11-1
d_call: TRBD2
cdr3_nt: TGTGCCAGCAGCCCCCGGGGTCGGGGGGGCAATGAGCAGTTCTTC
cdr3_aa: CASSPRGRGGNEQFF

clone_size: .
j_call: TRBJ2-1
v_call: TRBV4-1
d_call: .
cdr3_nt: TGCGCCAGCAGCCCCAATCGGCTACAGGGCGGTGAGCAGTTCTTC
cdr3_aa: CASSPNRLQGGEQFF

clone_size: .
j_call: TRBJ1-2
v_call: TRBV11-1
d_call: .
cdr3_nt: TGTGCCAGCAGCGGACATATAGACTATGGCTACACCTTC
cdr3_aa: CASSGHIDYGYTF

clone_size: .
j_call: TRBJ1-2
v_call: TRBV9
d_call: .
cdr3_nt: TGTGCCAGCAGCCCCTCCGTAATGGGGGCTGGTGGCTACACCTTC
cdr3_aa: CASSPSVMGAGGYTF

clone_size: .
j_call: TRBJ1-5
v_call: TRBV2
d_call: .
cdr3_nt: TGTGCCAGCAGTGAGGGATTGGGGGATGAGGCCCAGCATTTT
cdr3_aa: CASSEGLGDEAQHF

clone_size: .
j_call: TRBJ1-6
v_call: TRBV5-1
d_call: TRBD1
cdr3_nt: TGCGCCAGCAGCCCCCGGGACAGCCTAAATTCACCCCTCCACTTT
cdr3_aa: CASSPRDSLNSPLHF

clone_size: .
j_call: TRBJ2-2
v_call: TRBV7-2
d_call: .
cdr3_nt: TGTGCCAGCAGCCCGGAGCCCAACACCGGGGAGCTGTTTTTT
cdr3_aa: CASSPEPNTGELFF

clone_size: .
j_call: TRBJ1-2
v_call: TRBV18
d_call: .
cdr3_nt: TGTGCCAGCTCAGCCCCAGGGGATGGCTACACCTTC
cdr3_aa: CASSAPGDGYTF

clone_size: .
j_call: TRBJ1-6
v_call: TRBV6-6
d_call: .
cdr3_nt: TGTGCCAGCAGCACTAATTCACCCCTCCACTTT
cdr3_aa: CASSTNSPLHF

clone_size: .
j_call: TRBJ1-2
v_call: TRBV6-6
d_call: .
cdr3_nt: TGTGCCAGCAGTTACTCGACAGGAAACTATGGCTACACCTTC
cdr3_aa: CASSYSTGNYGYTF

clone_size: .
j_call: TRBJ1-3
v_call: TRBV6-5
d_call: .
cdr3_nt: TGTGCCAGCAGTCGACTTGGCTCTGGAAACACCATATATTTT
cdr3_aa: CASSRLGSGNTIYF

clone_size: .
j_call: TRBJ2-7
v_call: TRBV11-2
d_call: .
cdr3_nt: TGTGCCAGCAGCCTCCGGGGGACTGTGTACGAGCAGTACTTC
cdr3_aa: CASSLRGTVYEQYF

clone_size: .
j_call: TRBJ1-1
v_call: TRBV6-6
d_call: TRBD1
cdr3_nt: TGTGCCACCTCGACAGGGGGCTGGGAGACTGAAGCTTTCTTT
cdr3_aa: CATSTGGWETEAFF

clone_size: few
j_call: TRBJ2-5
v_call: TRBV19
d_call: TRBD1
cdr3_nt: TGTGCCACCGAGGACAGGGGTGAAGAGACCCAGTACTTC
cdr3_aa: CATEDRGEETQYF

clone_size: .
j_call: TRBJ2-1
v_call: TRBV12-5
d_call: .
cdr3_nt: TGTGCTAGTGGTTCTGGTCAGACAGGTTACAATGAGCAGTTCTTC
cdr3_aa: CASGSGQTGYNEQFF

clone_size: .
j_call: TRBJ2-3
v_call: TRBV4-2
d_call: .
cdr3_nt: TGTGCCAGCGGTCGGGAGAGCACAGATACGCAGTATTTT
cdr3_aa: CASGRESTDTQYF

clone_size: .
j_call: TRBJ2-1
v_call: TRBV13
d_call: .
cdr3_nt: TGTGCCAGCAGCGTATCAGGGAGGAGCTCCTACAATGAGCAGTTCTTC
cdr3_aa: CASSVSGRSSYNEQFF

clone_size: .
j_call: TRBJ2-1
v_call: TRBV4-2
d_call: TRBD2
cdr3_nt: TGTGCCAGCAGCCCGATTTCTAGCGGGAGCTACAATGAGCAGTTCTTC
cdr3_aa: CASSPISSGSYNEQFF

clone_size: .
j_call: TRBJ1-2
v_call: TRBV19
d_call: TRBD1
cdr3_nt: TGTGCCAGTATGAGCCTCACAGGGGGCTTTGGCTACACCTTC
cdr3_aa: CASMSLTGGFGYTF

clone_size: once
j_call: TRBJ1-1
v_call: TRBV11-2
d_call: .
cdr3_nt: TGTGCCAGCAGCCCCCTTCAATACAGGATGAACACTGAAGCTTTCTTT
cdr3_aa: CASSPLQYRMNTEAFF

clone_size: .
j_call: TRBJ1-2
v_call: TRBV30
d_call: .
cdr3_nt: TGTGCCTGGGCTACAGGGAACTATGGCTACACCTTC
cdr3_aa: CAWATGNYGYTF

clone_size: .
j_call: TRBJ1-2
v_call: TRBV7-2
d_call: .
cdr3_nt: TGTGCCAGCAGCACCAGGGAAGGTGGCTACACCTTC
cdr3_aa: CASSTREGGYTF

clone_size: .
j_call: TRBJ2-1
v_call: TRBV7-9
d_call: .
cdr3_nt: TGTGCCAGCAGCTTCCAGGGGGGTGAGCAGTTCTTC
cdr3_aa: CASSFQGGEQFF

clone_size: .
j_call: TRBJ1-1
v_call: TRBV29-1
d_call: .
cdr3_nt: TGCAGCGTTGAAAAACTCCCCGACGGCGAAGCTTTCTTT
cdr3_aa: CSVEKLPDGEAFF

clone_size: .
j_call: TRBJ1-4
v_call: TRBV9
d_call: .
cdr3_nt: TGTGCCAGCAGCGTCAGAGATGCAACTAATGAAAAACTGTTTTTT
cdr3_aa: CASSVRDATNEKLFF

clone_size: .
j_call: TRBJ2-1
v_call: TRBV28
d_call: TRBD2
cdr3_nt: TGTGCCAGCAGTTTTAGGACTAGCGGGAGATTGAATGAGCAGTTCTTC
cdr3_aa: CASSFRTSGRLNEQFF

clone_size: .
j_call: TRBJ2-7
v_call: TRBV21-1
d_call: .
cdr3_nt: TGTGCCAGCAGCGTACCGGGACCCCGCTACGAGCAGTACTTC
cdr3_aa: CASSVPGPRYEQYF

clone_size: .
j_call: TRBJ1-5
v_call: TRBV5-6
d_call: .
cdr3_nt: TGTGCCAGCAGCTCTGGACGGGGATATCAGCCCCAGCATTTT
cdr3_aa: CASSSGRGYQPQHF

clone_size: .
j_call: TRBJ2-1
v_call: TRBV11-2
d_call: .
cdr3_nt: TGTGCCAGCAGCTTAACAGACAATGAGCAGTTCTTC
cdr3_aa: CASSLTDNEQFF

clone_size: .
j_call: TRBJ1-1
v_call: TRBV5-1
d_call: TRBD1
cdr3_nt: TGCGCCAGCAGCTTGTTTCAGGGGGGCCCTGAAGCTTTCTTT
cdr3_aa: CASSLFQGGPEAFF

clone_size: .
j_call: TRBJ2-3
v_call: TRBV2
d_call: .
cdr3_nt: TGTGCCAGCAGTGGGACCCAAGGCACAGATACGCAGTATTTT
cdr3_aa: CASSGTQGTDTQYF

clone_size: .
j_call: TRBJ1-4
v_call: TRBV14
d_call: .
cdr3_nt: TGTGCCAGCAGCCGGGGATCTAATGAAAAACTGTTTTTT
cdr3_aa: CASSRGSNEKLFF

clone_size: .
j_call: TRBJ1-2
v_call: TRBV18
d_call: .
cdr3_nt: TGTGCCAGCTCTGTAACGGGGCGAAATGGCTACACCTTC
cdr3_aa: CASSVTGRNGYTF

clone_size: .
j_call: TRBJ2-1
v_call: TRBV5-1
d_call: TRBD2
cdr3_nt: TGCGCCAGCAGCTCCCTAGCGGGGCCCGGCGATGAGCAGTTCTTC
cdr3_aa: CASSSLAGPGDEQFF

clone_size: .
j_call: TRBJ2-3
v_call: TRBV29-1
d_call: .
cdr3_nt: TGCAGCGTGGCCATTGGGGTTAGCACAGATACGCAGTATTTT
cdr3_aa: CSVAIGVSTDTQYF

clone_size: .
j_call: TRBJ1-5
v_call: TRBV6-1
d_call: .
cdr3_nt: TGTGCCAGCAGGCCCGGACGTAATAGCAATCAGCCCCAGCATTTT
cdr3_aa: CASRPGRNSNQPQHF